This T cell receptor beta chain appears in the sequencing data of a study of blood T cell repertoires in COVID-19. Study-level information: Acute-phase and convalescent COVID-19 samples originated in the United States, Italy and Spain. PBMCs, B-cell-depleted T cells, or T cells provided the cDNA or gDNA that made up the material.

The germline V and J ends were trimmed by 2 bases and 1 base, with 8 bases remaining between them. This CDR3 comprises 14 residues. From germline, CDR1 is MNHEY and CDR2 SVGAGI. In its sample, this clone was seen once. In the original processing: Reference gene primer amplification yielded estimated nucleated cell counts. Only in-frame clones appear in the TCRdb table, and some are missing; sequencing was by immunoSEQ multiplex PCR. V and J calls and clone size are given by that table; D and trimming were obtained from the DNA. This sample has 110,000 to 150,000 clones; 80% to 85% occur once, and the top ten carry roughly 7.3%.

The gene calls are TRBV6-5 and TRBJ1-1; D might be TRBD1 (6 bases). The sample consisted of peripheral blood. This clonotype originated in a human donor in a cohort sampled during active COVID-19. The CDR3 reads CASSYKGENTEAFF. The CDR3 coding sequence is TGTGCCAGCAGTTACAAGGGGGAGAACACTGAAGCTTTCTTT.